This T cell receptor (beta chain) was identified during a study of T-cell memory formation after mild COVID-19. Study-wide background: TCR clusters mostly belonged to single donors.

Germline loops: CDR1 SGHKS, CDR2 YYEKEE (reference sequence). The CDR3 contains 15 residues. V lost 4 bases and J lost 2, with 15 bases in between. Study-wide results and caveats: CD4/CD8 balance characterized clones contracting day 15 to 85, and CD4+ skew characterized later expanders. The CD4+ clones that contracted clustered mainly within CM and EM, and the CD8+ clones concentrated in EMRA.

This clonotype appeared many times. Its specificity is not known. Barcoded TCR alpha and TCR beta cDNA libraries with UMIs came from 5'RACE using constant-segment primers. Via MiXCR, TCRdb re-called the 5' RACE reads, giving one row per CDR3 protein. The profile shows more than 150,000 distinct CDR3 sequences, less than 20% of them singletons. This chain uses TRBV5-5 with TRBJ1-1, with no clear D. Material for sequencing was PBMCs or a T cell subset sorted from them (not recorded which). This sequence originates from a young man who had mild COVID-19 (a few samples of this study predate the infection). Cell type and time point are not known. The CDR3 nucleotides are TGTGCCAGCAGCAAACCGGGGTCGAGAAACACTGAAGCTTTCTTT. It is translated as CASSKPGSRNTEAFF. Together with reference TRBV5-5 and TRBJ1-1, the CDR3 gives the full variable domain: DAGVTQSPTHLIKTRGQQVTLRCSPISGHKSVSWYQQVLGQGPQFIFQYYEKEERGRGNFPDRFSARQFPNYSSELNVNALLLGDSALYLCASSKPGSRNTEAFFGQGTRLTVV.